These 21 T cell receptor beta chains were all obtained from the same sample, sequenced in a study of blood T cells in healthy people across ages. Using a J-beta primer mix together with a sample-barcoded 5' primer, a second PCR was run for roughly 6 to 11 cycles. Using its own MiXCR run on the 5' RACE reads, TCRdb lists one record per CDR3 protein. The table lists approximately 600,000 distinct CDR3 sequences, around three fifths of them singletons. Specimen: blood. Receptors were obtained from a man in his sixties in good health.

This chain links TRBV9 with TRBJ2-1; either TRBD1 or TRBD2 may fit D (5 bases each). V lost 4 bases, J lost 4 bases, and 15 bases lay in between. The CDR3 runs to 15 residues. Germline CDR1 reads SGDLS; CDR2 reads YYNGEE. The CDR3 bases are TGTGCCAGCAGCACAGGACTTCCCCTGTACAATGAGCAGTTCTTC. Translated, it gives CASSTGLPLYNEQFF.

This chain connects TRBV9 to TRBJ2-1, with D possibly matching TRBD2 (7 bases). Germline V lookup: CDR1 SGDLS, CDR2 YYNGEE. The CDR3 contains 15 residues. V lost 0 bases, J lost 5 bases, and 12 bases lay in between. CDR3 loop: CASSVVGRGDNEQFF. The CDR3 DNA sequence: TGTGCCAGCAGCGTAGTAGGGAGGGGGGACAATGAGCAGTTCTTC.

The rearrangement links TRBV15 to TRBJ2-1; the D gene could be TRBD1 or TRBD2 (6 bases each). There are 16 residues in the CDR3. V lost 0 bases and J 2 bases, leaving 11 bases between the germline ends. Germline lookup yields CDR1 LNHNV and CDR2 YYDKDF (reference sequence). The CDR3 sequence: CATSRDNGGPYNEQFF. The CDR3 DNA follows: TGTGCCACCAGCAGAGATAACGGGGGCCCCTACAATGAGCAGTTCTTC.

The genes are TRBV3-1 and TRBJ2-1; maybe TRBD1 (5 bases). Germline V lookup: CDR1 LGHDT, CDR2 YNNKEL (reference sequence). Between the trimmed V and J ends, which lost 1 base and 5 bases, there was a span of 12 bases. This CDR3 is 15 amino acids long. CDR3 DNA sequence: TGTGCCAGCAGCCAAGGCAGGGTAAAACACAATGAGCAGTTCTTC. This sequence encodes CASSQGRVKHNEQFF.

V usage is TRBV6-2 or TRBV6-3 and J usage is TRBJ1-4, with 9 positions matching TRBD1. Trimming cost V 6 bases and J 4 bases; bases outside gene matches: 6. The CDR3 spans 15 residues. The germline CDR1 and CDR2 sequences are MNHEY and SVGEGT. The DNA for the CDR3 is TGTGCCAGCAGCCACCAGGGACAGGGTAATGAAAAACTGTTTTTT. Its translation is CASSHQGQGNEKLFF.

V is TRBV7-9 and J is TRBJ1-4; D may be TRBD1 (5 bases). Germline CDR1 SEHNR, CDR2 FQNEAQ (reference sequence). The CDR3 covers 15 residues. V was cut by 1 base and J by 8 bases, with 14 bases left in between. The CDR3 DNA sequence: TGTGCCAGCAGCTTAGGCTCCCCAGCAGGGGAAAAACTGTTTTTT. Translation: CASSLGSPAGEKLFF.

The chain combines TRBV14 with TRBJ2-4; 8 positions match TRBD1. The J call may not be correct, given that the DNA end is closer to TRBJ2-7. From germline, CDR1 is SGHDN and CDR2 FVKESK. The CDR3 runs 14 residues. The CDR3: CASSQWTGTYEQYF. CDR3 DNA sequence: TGTGCCAGCAGCCAATGGACAGGGACCTACGAGCAGTACTTC.

The chain recombines TRBV5-1 with TRBJ2-5, with D perhaps given as TRBD1 or TRBD2 (6 bases each). Trimming left V 2 bases short and J 7 bases short, with 15 bases between. This CDR3 contains 14 residues. Germline loops: CDR1 SGHRS, CDR2 YFSETQ. The CDR3 DNA reads as TGCGCCAGCAGCTTACCGGGGGCGCTAGGGACCCAGTACTTC. It codes for CASSLPGALGTQYF. Full variable domain (rest looked up from reference TRBV5-1 and TRBJ2-5): KAGVTQTPRYLIKTRGQQVTLSCSPISGHRSVSWYQQTPGQGLQFLFEYFSETQRNKGNFPGRFSGRQFSNSRSEMNVSTLELGDSALYLCASSLPGALGTQYFGPGTRLLVL.

A remark on this clonotype: A read error may explain this, as a much larger clone is one base away. The chain joins TRBV12-3 or TRBV12-4 to TRBJ2-4; D is possibly TRBD1 or TRBD2 (5 bases each). This CDR3 spans 13 amino acids. Here the CDR3 reads CAGSLGDGNIQYF. CDR3 nucleotides: TGTGCCGGCAGTTTAGGGGACGGAAACATTCAGTACTTC.

This sequence joins TRBV29-1 and TRBJ2-1; TRBD2 matches 10 bases. Germline V gives CDR1 SQVTM, CDR2 ANQGSEA. Trimming cost V 6 bases and J 1 base; bases outside gene matches: 6. This CDR3 has 15 residues. CDR3 DNA: TGCAGCGTAGCGGGAGGGCAGGGGTCCTACAATGAGCAGTTCTTC. Amino acids: CSVAGGQGSYNEQFF.

Points on this clonotype: Compared with germline, one end of the junction differs, possibly owing to a read error. The chain recombines TRBV29-1 with TRBJ2-5, with D perhaps being TRBD1 or TRBD2 (5 bases each). Germline CDR1 is SQVTM and CDR2 is ANQGSEA. The CDR3 is 13 amino acids. CDR3 amino acids: CSVEPGQSEAQYF. The CDR3 coding sequence is TGCAGCGTGGAACCGGGGCAGTCAGAGGCCCAGTACTTC.

A few counts support this clonotype. This rearrangement joins TRBV7-2 to TRBJ2-1; D not certain. V dropped 0 bases and J dropped 5 bases, with 8 bases sitting between them. Germline-derived CDR1 and CDR2 are SGHTA and FQGNSA. This CDR3 region has 14 residues. The CDR3 bases are TGTGCCAGCAGCTTAGCCAGACAAAACAATGAGCAGTTCTTC. This codes for CASSLARQNNEQFF.

This clonotype was seen only once. The V and J genes are TRBV29-1 and TRBJ2-4, with D perhaps TRBD2 (6 bases). Matching the DNA end better, TRBJ2-7 makes the J call doubtful. This CDR3 comprises 13 residues. In germline, CDR1 is SQVTM, CDR2 ANQGSEA. In nucleotides, the CDR3 is TGCAGCGTTGATTCGTCCGGAGGGTACGAGCAGTACTTC. Translation gives CSVDSSGGYEQYF.

The genes are TRBV10-3 and TRBJ2-5, with D possibly TRBD2 on 5 matching bases. V dropped 11 bases and J dropped 3 bases, with 16 bases sitting between them. This CDR3 has 13 amino acids. Germline-derived CDR1 and CDR2 are ENHRY and SYGVKD. CDR3 protein: CASGMREKETQYF. CDR3 nucleotides: TGTGCCTCGGGAATGAGGGAAAAAGAGACCCAGTACTTC.

V and J are TRBV12-3 or TRBV12-4 and TRBJ2-1, with 11 bases matching TRBD2. This CDR3 has 15 residues. V lost 5 bases, J lost 2 bases, and 2 bases stayed unmatched. CDR3 amino acids: CASSISGGAYNEQFF. The CDR3 nucleotides read TGTGCCAGCAGTATTAGCGGGGGGGCCTACAATGAGCAGTTCTTC.

The chain combines TRBV20-1 with TRBJ1-2, with 7 bases fitting TRBD1. CDR1 and CDR2 (germline): DFQATT, SNEGSKA (reference sequence). This CDR3 has 15 residues. V gave up 2 bases and J gave up 6 bases; unmatched junction bases: 12. CDR3 sequence reads: CSARRTGLRGDGYTF. CDR3 DNA sequence: TGCAGTGCTAGACGGACAGGCCTAAGAGGGGATGGCTACACCTTC.

The table lists this clonotype with a few counts. The chain couples TRBV28 to TRBJ2-5; 10 positions match TRBD2. CDR1 and CDR2 from the germline V gene are MDHEN and SYDVKM. Germline trimming cut 4 bases from V and 1 base from J; bases unmatched to any gene: 6. CDR3 length: 16 amino acids. The chain's CDR3 is CASSSPSGGLQETQYF. The CDR3, as DNA: TGTGCCAGCAGTTCACCTAGCGGGGGCCTCCAAGAGACCCAGTACTTC.

The CDR3 is CASMGVSYNSPLHF. The DNA for the CDR3 is TGTGCCAGCATGGGGGTGTCCTATAATTCACCCCTCCACTTT. V usage is TRBV2 and J usage is TRBJ1-6; D is perhaps TRBD1 (5 bases). Germline V CDR1 and CDR2: SNHLY, FYNNEI. This CDR3 has 14 residues. Trimming shortened V by 7 bases and J by 1 base, and 8 bases separated the two germline ends.

The rearrangement joins TRBV20-1 to TRBJ2-7; TRBD1 might be the D (5 bases). V dropped 6 bases and J dropped 2 bases, with 14 bases sitting between them. The CDR3 has 13 amino acids. Germline CDR1 DFQATT, CDR2 SNEGSKA (reference sequence). CDR3 sequence: CSAQGQAPYEQYF. As DNA, the CDR3 is TGCAGTGCCCAGGGTCAGGCGCCCTACGAGCAGTACTTC.

This chain uses TRBV4-1 with TRBJ2-5; 7 bases map to TRBD2. Germline CDR1 is MGHRA and CDR2 is YSYEKL. The CDR3 loop spans 16 amino acids. J was trimmed by 2 bases and V by 1 base; bases with no gene match: 7. In DNA form, the CDR3 reads TGCGCCAGCAGCCAAGGCCGACTAGCAGGACAAGAGACCCAGTACTTC. Translating it yields CASSQGRLAGQETQYF.

The chain carries TRBV20-1 and TRBJ1-5, with a weak D call TRBD1 (6 bases). The V gene lost 4 bases and the J gene lost 0 bases, with 13 bases spanning the gap. Germline V lookup: CDR1 DFQATT, CDR2 SNEGSKA (reference sequence). The CDR3 has 15 amino acids. The CDR3 reads CSATGQPYSNQPQHF. CDR3 coding DNA: TGCAGTGCTACCGGACAGCCCTATAGCAATCAGCCCCAGCATTTT.